Listed here is a single T cell receptor (beta chain). Its target is not known. This sample is part of a study of vaccination effects on CD4 cells after COVID-19. Profiling relied on immunoSEQ multiplex PCR, and the TCRdb table lists in-frame clones only, not all of them. The sample has 26,000 or so clones; 72% are singletons. V was cut by 4 bases and J by 2 bases, with 9 bases left in between. CDR1 and CDR2 (germline): LNHDA, SQIVND (reference sequence). The CDR3 contains 15 residues. ViraFEST assay sequencing came after antigen-specific CD4+ T cells were expanded with viral peptide pools. Isolating CD4+ T cells followed ten to eleven days of culture. In the vaccine recipients, nucleocapsid antibodies were negative and there was no prior SARS-CoV-2 infection.

The sequence was collected from a human donor who received a COVID-19 vaccine. The starting material was CD4+ T cells from PBMCs cultured with SARS-CoV-2 spike peptides, obtained before COVID-19 vaccination. The V and J genes are TRBV19 and TRBJ2-6; perhaps TRBD1 as D (6 bases). As DNA, the CDR3 is TGTGCCAGTAGTACAGGGGTCGCTGGGGCCAACGTCCTGACTTTC. The encoded protein is CASSTGVAGANVLTF.